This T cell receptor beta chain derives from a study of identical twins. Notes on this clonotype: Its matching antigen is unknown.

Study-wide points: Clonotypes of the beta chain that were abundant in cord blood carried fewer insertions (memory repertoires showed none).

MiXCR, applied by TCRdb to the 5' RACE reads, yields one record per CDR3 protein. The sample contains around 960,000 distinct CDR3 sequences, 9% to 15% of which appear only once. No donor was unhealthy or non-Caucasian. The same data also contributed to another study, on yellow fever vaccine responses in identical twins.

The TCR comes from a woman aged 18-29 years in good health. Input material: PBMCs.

In DNA form, the CDR3 reads TGTGCCACCAGTGGGATTCAGGGAGGCACCGGGGAGCTGTTTTTT. Translation: CATSGIQGGTGELFF. The chain recombines TRBV24-1 with TRBJ2-2; TRBD2 is a possible D gene (6 bases). The V gene's germline CDR1 is KGHDR and CDR2 SFDVKD. The CDR3 length is 15 residues. Trimming shortened V by 5 bases and J by 4 bases, and 13 bases separated the two germline ends.